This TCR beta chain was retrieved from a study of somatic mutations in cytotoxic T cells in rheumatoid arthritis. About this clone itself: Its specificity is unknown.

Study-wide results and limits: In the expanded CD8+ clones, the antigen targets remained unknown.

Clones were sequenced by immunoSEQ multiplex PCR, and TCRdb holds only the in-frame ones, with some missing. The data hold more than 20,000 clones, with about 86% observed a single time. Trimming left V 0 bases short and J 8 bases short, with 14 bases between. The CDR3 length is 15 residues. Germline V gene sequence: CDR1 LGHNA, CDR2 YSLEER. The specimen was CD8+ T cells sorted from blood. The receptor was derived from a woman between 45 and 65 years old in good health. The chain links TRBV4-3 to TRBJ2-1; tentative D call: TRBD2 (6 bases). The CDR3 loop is CASSQEASAGHEQFF. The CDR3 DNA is TGCGCCAGCAGCCAAGAGGCTAGCGCCGGTCATGAGCAGTTCTTC.